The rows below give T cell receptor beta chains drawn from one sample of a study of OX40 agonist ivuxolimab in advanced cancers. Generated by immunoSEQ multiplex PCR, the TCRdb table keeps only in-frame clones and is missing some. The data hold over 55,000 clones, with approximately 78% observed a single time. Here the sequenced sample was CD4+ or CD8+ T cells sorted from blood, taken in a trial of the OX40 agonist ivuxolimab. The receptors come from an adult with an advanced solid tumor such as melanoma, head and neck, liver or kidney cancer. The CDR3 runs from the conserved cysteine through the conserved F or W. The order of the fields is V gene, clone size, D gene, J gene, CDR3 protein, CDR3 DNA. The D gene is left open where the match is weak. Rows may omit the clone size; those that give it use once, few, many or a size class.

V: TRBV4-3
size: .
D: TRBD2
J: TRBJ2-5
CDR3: CASSQGLASGSEETQYF
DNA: TGCGCCAGCAGCCAGGGATTGGCTAGCGGGAGTGAAGAGACCCAGTACTTC

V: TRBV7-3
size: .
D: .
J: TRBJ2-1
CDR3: CASSSLGGLYNEQFF
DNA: TGTGCCAGCAGCTCCTTAGGCGGCCTGTACAATGAGCAGTTCTTC

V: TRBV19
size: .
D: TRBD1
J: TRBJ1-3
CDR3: CASRGRGGVGDTIYF
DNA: TGTGCCAGTAGGGGGAGAGGGGGCGTTGGGGACACCATATATTTT

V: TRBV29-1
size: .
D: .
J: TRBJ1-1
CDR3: CSVGGQGIEAFF
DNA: TGCAGCGTTGGGGGCCAGGGAATTGAAGCTTTCTTT

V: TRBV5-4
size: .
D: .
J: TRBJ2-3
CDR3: CASSLRTLEDTQYF
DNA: TGTGCCAGCAGCTTACGGACACTGGAAGATACGCAGTATTTT

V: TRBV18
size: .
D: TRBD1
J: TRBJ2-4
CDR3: CASSHGQDGKNIQYF
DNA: TGTGCCAGCTCCCACGGACAGGATGGCAAAAACATTCAGTACTTC

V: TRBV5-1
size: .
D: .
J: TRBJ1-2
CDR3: CASSLMGARGYTF
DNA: TGTGCCAGCAGCTTGATGGGGGCGAGGGGCTACACCTTC

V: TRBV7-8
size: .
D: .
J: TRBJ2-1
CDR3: CASSLAEVNEQFF
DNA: TGTGCCAGCAGCTTAGCGGAGGTCAATGAGCAGTTCTTC

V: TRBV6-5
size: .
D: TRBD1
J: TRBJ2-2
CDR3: CASSYGTANTGELFF
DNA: TGTGCCAGCAGTTACGGGACAGCGAACACCGGGGAGCTGTTTTTT

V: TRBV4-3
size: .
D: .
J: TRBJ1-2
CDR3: CASSQGRQNYGYTF
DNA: TGCGCCAGCAGCCAAGGAAGACAGAACTATGGCTACACCTTC

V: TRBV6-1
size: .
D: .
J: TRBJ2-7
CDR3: CASSEIPGDRYEQYF
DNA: TGTGCCAGCAGTGAAATCCCCGGGGACCGCTACGAGCAGTACTTC

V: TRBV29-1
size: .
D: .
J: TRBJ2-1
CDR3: CSGGLHNEQFF
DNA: TGCAGCGGGGGACTCCACAATGAGCAGTTCTTC

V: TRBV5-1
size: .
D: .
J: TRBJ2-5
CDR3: CASSEPVGVETQYF
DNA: TGCGCCAGCAGCGAGCCCGTAGGTGTTGAGACCCAGTACTTC

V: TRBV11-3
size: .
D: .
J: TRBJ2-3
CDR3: CASSLSSKDTQYF
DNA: TGTGCCAGCAGCTTATCTAGCAAGGATACGCAGTATTTT

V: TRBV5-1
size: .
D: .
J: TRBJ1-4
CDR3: CASSLAPGRTNEKLFF
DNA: TGCGCCAGCAGCTTGGCCCCGGGGAGGACTAATGAAAAACTGTTTTTT

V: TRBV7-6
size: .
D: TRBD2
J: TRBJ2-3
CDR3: CASSLGFPIMSSGSTDTQYF
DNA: TGTGCCAGCAGCTTAGGATTCCCAATAATGAGTAGCGGGAGCACAGATACGCAGTATTTT

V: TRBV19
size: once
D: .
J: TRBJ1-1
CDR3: CASRDHLNTEAFF
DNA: TGTGCCAGTAGGGACCATCTGAACACTGAAGCTTTCTTT

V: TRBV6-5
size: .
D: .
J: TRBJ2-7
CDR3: CASSPQGYEQYF
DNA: TGTGCCAGCAGTCCCCAGGGCTACGAGCAGTACTTC

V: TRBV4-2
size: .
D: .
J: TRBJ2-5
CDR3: CASSRQTGIRETQYF
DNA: TGTGCCAGCAGCCGTCAAACAGGGATTCGGGAGACCCAGTACTTC

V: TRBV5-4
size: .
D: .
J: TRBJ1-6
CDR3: CASSLDRNSPLHF
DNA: TGTGCCAGCAGCCTTGATCGTAATTCACCCCTCCACTTT

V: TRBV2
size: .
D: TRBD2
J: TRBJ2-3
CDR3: CASRERGGLSSTDTQYF
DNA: TGTGCCAGCAGGGAGCGGGGGGGCTTGTCCTCGACAGATACGCAGTATTTT

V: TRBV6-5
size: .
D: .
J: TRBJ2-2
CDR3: CASSPRGGLSGELFF
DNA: TGTGCCAGCAGCCCTCGGGGAGGTTTAAGCGGGGAGCTGTTTTTT

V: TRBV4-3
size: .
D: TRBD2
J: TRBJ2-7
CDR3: CASSQVTGGTYEQYF
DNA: TGCGCCAGCAGCCAAGTTACGGGGGGAACCTACGAGCAGTACTTC

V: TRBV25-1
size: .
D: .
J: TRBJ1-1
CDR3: CASNLADGTEAFF
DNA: TGTGCCAGCAATCTCGCAGACGGGACGGAAGCTTTCTTT

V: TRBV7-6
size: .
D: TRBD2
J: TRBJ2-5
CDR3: CASSLGLAGGYQETQYF
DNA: TGTGCCAGCAGCTTGGGACTAGCGGGGGGTTACCAAGAGACCCAGTACTTC

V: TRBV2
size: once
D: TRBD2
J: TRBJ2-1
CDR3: CARQKTGGPLSYNEQFF
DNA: TGTGCCAGGCAGAAGACGGGGGGGCCCCTCTCCTACAATGAGCAGTTCTTC

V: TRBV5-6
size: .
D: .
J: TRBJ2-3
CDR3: CASSLVGSFPDTQYF
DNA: TGTGCCAGCAGCTTGGTGGGTAGCTTCCCAGATACGCAGTATTTT

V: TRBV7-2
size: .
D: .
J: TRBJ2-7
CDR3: CASSPYTSAVGGEQYF
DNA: TGTGCCAGCAGCCCCTACACTAGCGCCGTAGGGGGCGAGCAGTACTTC

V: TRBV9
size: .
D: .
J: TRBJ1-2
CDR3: CASSAVPGRPNYGYTF
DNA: TGTGCCAGCAGCGCCGTTCCGGGACGGCCTAACTATGGCTACACCTTC